The clone carrying this T cell receptor beta chain was recorded a few times. The sample is drawn from a study of blood T cells in healthy people across ages. V shed 0 bases and J shed 5 bases, with 9 bases lying between them. The CDR3 is made up of 13 amino acids. Germline V lookup: CDR1 SGDLS, CDR2 YYNGEE. The second PCR ran about 6 to 12 cycles with a sample-barcoded 5' primer and J-beta primers. Each cDNA molecule was tagged by a template-switch adaptor with 12 random nucleotides. TCRdb recomputed calls from the 5' RACE reads with MiXCR, one row per CDR3 protein. The data contain about 1.6 million distinct CDR3 sequences, roughly 32% of them seen just once; the ten biggest clones take up approximately 10%.

The V call is TRBV9, the J call TRBJ2-7; D remains ambiguous. The source of this sequence is a woman aged 25 to 45 in good health. The sample taken for sequencing was blood. CDR3 loop: CASSVGEVHEQYF. Here the CDR3 DNA reads TGTGCCAGCAGCGTAGGCGAAGTCCACGAGCAGTACTTC.